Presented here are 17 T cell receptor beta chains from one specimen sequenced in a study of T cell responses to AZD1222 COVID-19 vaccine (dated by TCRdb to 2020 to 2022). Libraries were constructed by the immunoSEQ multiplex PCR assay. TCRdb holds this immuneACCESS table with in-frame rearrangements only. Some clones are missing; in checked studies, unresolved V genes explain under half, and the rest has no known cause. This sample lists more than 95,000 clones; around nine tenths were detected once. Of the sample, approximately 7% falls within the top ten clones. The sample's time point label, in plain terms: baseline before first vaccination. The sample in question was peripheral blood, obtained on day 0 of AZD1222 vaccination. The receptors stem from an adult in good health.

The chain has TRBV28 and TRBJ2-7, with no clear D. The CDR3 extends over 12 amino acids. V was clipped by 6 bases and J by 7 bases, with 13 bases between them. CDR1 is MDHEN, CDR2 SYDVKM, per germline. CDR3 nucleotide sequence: TGTGCCAGCAGCTTAATCCGGCGGGAGCAGTACTTC. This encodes CASSLIRREQYF.

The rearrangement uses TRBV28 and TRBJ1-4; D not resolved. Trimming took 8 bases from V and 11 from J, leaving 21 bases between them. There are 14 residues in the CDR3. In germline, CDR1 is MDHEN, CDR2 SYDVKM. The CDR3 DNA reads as TGTGCCAGCCTAGATACGAAGACACAGAGCAAACTGTTTTTT. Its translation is CASLDTKTQSKLFF.

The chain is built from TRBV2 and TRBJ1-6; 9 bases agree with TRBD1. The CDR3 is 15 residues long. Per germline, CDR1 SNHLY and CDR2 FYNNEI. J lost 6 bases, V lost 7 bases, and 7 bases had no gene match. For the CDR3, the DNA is TGTGCCAGCACCAGGACAGGGGAAACTAATTCACCCCTCCACTTT. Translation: CASTRTGETNSPLHF.

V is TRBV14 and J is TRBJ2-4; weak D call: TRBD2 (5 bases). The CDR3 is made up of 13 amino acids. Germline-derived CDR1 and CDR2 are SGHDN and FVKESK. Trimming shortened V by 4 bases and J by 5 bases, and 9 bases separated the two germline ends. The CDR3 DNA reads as TGTGCCAGCAGCCGAGGTAGCGAAAACATTCAGTACTTC. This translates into CASSRGSENIQYF.

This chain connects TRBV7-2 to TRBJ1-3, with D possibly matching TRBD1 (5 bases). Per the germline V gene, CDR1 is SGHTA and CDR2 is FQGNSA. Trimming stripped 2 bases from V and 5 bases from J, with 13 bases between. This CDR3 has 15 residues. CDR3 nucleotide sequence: TGTGCCAGCAGCTTAACCGGGACGGCTAGAAACACCATATATTTT. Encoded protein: CASSLTGTARNTIYF.

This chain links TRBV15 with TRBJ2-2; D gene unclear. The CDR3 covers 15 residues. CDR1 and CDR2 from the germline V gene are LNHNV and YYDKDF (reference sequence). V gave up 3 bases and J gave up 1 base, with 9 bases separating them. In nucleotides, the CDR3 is TGTGCCACCAGCAGGTTGGGCGAGAACACCGGGGAGCTGTTTTTT. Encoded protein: CATSRLGENTGELFF. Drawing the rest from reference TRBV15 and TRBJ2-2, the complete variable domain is DAMVIQNPRYQVTQFGKPVTLSCSQTLNHNVMYWYQQKSSQAPKLLFHYYDKDFNNEADTPDNFQSRRPNTSFCFLDIRSPGLGDTAMYLCATSRLGENTGELFFGEGSRLTVL.

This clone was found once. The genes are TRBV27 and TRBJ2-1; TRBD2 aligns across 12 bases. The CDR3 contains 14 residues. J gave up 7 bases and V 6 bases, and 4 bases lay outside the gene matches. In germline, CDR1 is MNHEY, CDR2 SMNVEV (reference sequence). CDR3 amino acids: CASSLAGGENEQFF. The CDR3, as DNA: TGTGCCAGCAGCCTAGCGGGGGGGGAAAATGAGCAGTTCTTC.

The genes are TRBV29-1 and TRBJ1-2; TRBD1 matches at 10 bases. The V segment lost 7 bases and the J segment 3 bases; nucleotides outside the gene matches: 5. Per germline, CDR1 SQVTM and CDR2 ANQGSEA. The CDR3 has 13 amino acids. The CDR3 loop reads CSAGTGVDYGYTF. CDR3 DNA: TGCAGCGCCGGGACAGGGGTGGACTATGGCTACACCTTC.

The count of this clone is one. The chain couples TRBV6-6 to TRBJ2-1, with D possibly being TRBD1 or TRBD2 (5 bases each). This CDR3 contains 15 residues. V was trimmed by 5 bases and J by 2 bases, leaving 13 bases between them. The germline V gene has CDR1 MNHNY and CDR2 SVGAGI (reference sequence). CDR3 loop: CASSPGALAYNEQFF. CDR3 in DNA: TGTGCCAGCAGTCCCGGGGCCTTGGCCTACAATGAGCAGTTCTTC.

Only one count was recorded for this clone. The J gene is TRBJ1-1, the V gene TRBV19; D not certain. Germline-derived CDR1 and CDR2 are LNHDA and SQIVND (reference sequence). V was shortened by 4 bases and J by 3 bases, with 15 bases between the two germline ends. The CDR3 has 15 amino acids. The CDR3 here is CASSTAAPEDTEAFF. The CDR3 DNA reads TGTGCCAGTAGTACCGCGGCACCCGAGGACACTGAAGCTTTCTTT.

CDR3 nucleotide sequence: TGTGCCAGCAGCGTGGACGGATACTATGGCTACACCTTC. It codes for CASSVDGYYGYTF. This chain connects TRBV9 to TRBJ1-2; D is ambiguous. The CDR3 has 13 amino acids. CDR1 is SGDLS, CDR2 YYNGEE, per germline. V shed 2 bases and J shed 3 bases, with 8 bases lying between them.

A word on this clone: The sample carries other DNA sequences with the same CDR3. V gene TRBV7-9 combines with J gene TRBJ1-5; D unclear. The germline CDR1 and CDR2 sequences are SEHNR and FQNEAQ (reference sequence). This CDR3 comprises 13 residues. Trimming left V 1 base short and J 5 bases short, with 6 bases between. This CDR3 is CASSLEADQPQHF. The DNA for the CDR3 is TGTGCCAGCAGCTTAGAAGCCGATCAGCCCCAGCATTTT.

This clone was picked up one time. CDR3 residues: CASSPRDTEAFF. CDR3 nucleotide sequence: TGTGCCAGCAGCCCGAGGGACACTGAAGCTTTCTTT. The V gene is TRBV28, the J gene TRBJ1-1; no clear D. From germline, CDR1 is MDHEN and CDR2 SYDVKM. Trimming removed 6 bases at V and 3 bases at J, with 8 bases between. The CDR3 sequence is 12 residues long.

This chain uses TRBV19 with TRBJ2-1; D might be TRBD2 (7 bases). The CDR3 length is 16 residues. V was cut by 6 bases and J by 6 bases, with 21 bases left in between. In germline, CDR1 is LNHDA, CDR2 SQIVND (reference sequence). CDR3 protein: CASRAAGAGAINEQFF. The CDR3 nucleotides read TGTGCCAGTAGGGCGGCTGGTGCGGGGGCTATCAATGAGCAGTTCTTC.

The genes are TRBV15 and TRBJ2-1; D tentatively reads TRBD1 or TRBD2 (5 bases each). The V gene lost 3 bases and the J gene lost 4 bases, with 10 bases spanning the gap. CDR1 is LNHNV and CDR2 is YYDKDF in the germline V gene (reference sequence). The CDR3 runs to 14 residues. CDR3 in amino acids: CATSSGTAYNEQFF. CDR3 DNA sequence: TGTGCCACCAGCAGCGGGACGGCTTACAATGAGCAGTTCTTC.

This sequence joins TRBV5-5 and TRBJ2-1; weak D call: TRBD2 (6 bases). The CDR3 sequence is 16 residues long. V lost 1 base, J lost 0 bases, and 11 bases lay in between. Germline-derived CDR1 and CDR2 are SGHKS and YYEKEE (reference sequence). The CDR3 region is CASSLTAGSSYNEQFF. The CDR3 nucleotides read TGTGCCAGCAGCTTGACGGCGGGATCCTCCTACAATGAGCAGTTCTTC.

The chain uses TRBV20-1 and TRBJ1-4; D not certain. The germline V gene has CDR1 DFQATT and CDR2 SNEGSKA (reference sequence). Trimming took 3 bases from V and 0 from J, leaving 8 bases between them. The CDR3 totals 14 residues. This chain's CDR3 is CSASPPPTNEKLFF. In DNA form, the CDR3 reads TGCAGTGCTAGTCCACCGCCAACTAATGAAAAACTGTTTTTT.